A single T cell receptor (beta chain) is shown here with its context. Its antigen is still unknown. No base quality information exists; no much larger clone differs at one position. These data originate in a study of blood T cells in healthy people across ages (dated by TCRdb to the mid-2010s). The study in broad terms: In model experiments, roughly one uniquely barcoded TCR beta cDNA molecule per two T cells was captured by template switching. To avoid experimental bias, donors of different ages were spread randomly across the sequencing lanes. The donors were divided into four age groups: young (average about 15 years), middle-aged (over 35), aged (approximately 59) and long-lived (roughly 86). Two additional independent replicas of 1 million unique cDNA reads from the same blood draw were analyzed for two donors (one aged 18 to 30 and one aged 80 or older). Age-related changes in TCR beta repertoire diversity were measured in the study by deep sequencing normalized with unique cDNA molecular identifiers. Study-level results and caveats: Compared with the aged group, the long-lived group had more naive CD4+ T cells, fewer expanded clones and increased TCR diversity, a pattern suggesting age selection. Observed TCR beta diversity per million T cells fell roughly linearly with age, and a significant reduction was already apparent by age around 39. The percentage of naive T cells measured by flow cytometry correlated strongly with observed TCR beta diversity. Donor CMV infection status was unknown, potentially confounding age-related changes in expanded clonotypes. Bulk unsorted PBMC profiling prevented conclusive comparison of naive and antigen-experienced compartments. Estimates of total diversity based on one million sequenced T cells were considered lower bounds and underestimates.

The receptor library was made with 5' RACE. The sample was run on an Illumina HiSeq 2500. A second roughly 6 to 12 cycle PCR used a sample-barcoded 5' primer and a J-beta primer mix. A template-switch 5' adaptor carrying 12 random nucleotides introduced a unique molecular identifier onto each TCR beta cDNA molecule. Each sample yielded at least 2.5 million CDR3-containing paired-end reads. All of the RNA was converted into first-strand cDNA using the Mint cDNA synthesis kit, with a TRBC-specific oligonucleotide serving as the primer. After uracil-DNA glycosylase treatment, a first 18-cycle PCR used universal primers M1SS and BC2_uni_R on all cDNA. The study's processing was this. For normalization, 1 million high-quality reads were randomly selected from each sample, with every read carrying a distinct molecular identifier. Reads sharing molecular identifiers were discarded rather than binned into consensus sequences. MiTCR, with a Q25 quality threshold and the strictest error-elimination algorithm, was used for CDR3 identification, clonotype clustering and error correction. Lower-bound total TCR beta diversity was estimated with a nonparametric unseen species model using Euler transformation. In TCRdb, the public reads were trimmed at Q25 with fastp and aligned with MiXCR, with productive beta chains retained. Rows are combined by CDR3 protein, so each entry shows the most common genes and DNA. The V and J calls and clone size are TCRdb's, not the authors'. A total of 450,000 to 700,000 distinct CDR3 sequences appear in this sample, 25% to 30% of them only once. Less than 20% of the sample comes from the top ten.

The roughly 39 donors, aged about 6 to 95 years, were systemically healthy Caucasian individuals from Russia. Roughly 10 milliliters of peripheral blood were drawn from each donor into EDTA-treated Vacutainer tubes. Ficoll-Paque density-gradient centrifugation was used to isolate PBMCs, with at least 6 million per sample. Total RNA, at least 6 micrograms per sample, was extracted from PBMCs with Trizol reagent. Naive CD45RAhigh/CD27high T cell percentages were measured by flow cytometry on a PBMC aliquot from every donor. The sequenced material came from blood. The sequence was collected from a woman between 65 and 79 years old in good health.

The CDR3 protein: CASSFRDRRNSPLHF. The DNA sequence reads TGTGCCAGCAGCTTCCGGGACAGAAGGAATTCACCCCTCCACTTT. The chain is encoded by TRBV5-6 joined to TRBJ1-6, with 7 bases matching TRBD1. According to the germline V gene, CDR1 reads SGHDT and CDR2 reads YYEEEE. The CDR3 runs 15 residues from the cysteine to the phenylalanine. CDR3 DNA is the only sequence kept; it has 45 bases, read in frame from the first base. V is pruned by 2 bases and J by 7 bases, leaving 6 bases of the junction without a gene match.